The 21 T cell receptor beta chains reported below all come from one sample, sequenced in a study of cytomegalovirus exposure and HLA in healthy donors. Both 60 Vbeta primers and 13 Jbeta primers went into the PCR. Generated by immunoSEQ multiplex PCR, the TCRdb table keeps only in-frame clones and is missing some. The sample consists of approximately 98,000 clones, about 74% of them appearing once. The sample was PBMCs. All receptors come from a male donor in good health and CMV-seronegative.

This clone was picked up one time. The gene calls are TRBV19 and TRBJ2-1; 10 bases fit TRBD1. After removal of 3 bases from V and 4 bases from J, the junction contained 6 bases not matched to a gene. The CDR3 consists of 16 residues. Germline CDR1 LNHDA, CDR2 SQIVND (reference sequence). CDR3 protein: CASSIRVGQGYNEQFF. The CDR3 region has the DNA TGTGCCAGTAGTATTAGGGTGGGACAGGGGTACAATGAGCAGTTCTTC.

Only one count was recorded for this clone. The chain is built from TRBV27 and TRBJ1-5; D not resolved. The CDR3 sequence is 15 residues long. CDR1 is MNHEY, CDR2 SMNVEV, per germline (reference sequence). Trimming cost V 3 bases and J 2 bases, with 11 bases left between them. The CDR3 here is CASSLWLDGNQPQHF. The CDR3 coding sequence is TGTGCCAGCAGTTTGTGGCTCGATGGCAATCAGCCCCAGCATTTT.

Only one count was recorded for this clone. This chain uses TRBV9 with TRBJ2-1, with 9 bases fitting TRBD1. CDR1 and CDR2 from the germline V gene are SGDLS and YYNGEE. V shed 2 bases and J 3 bases; nucleotides not matched to a gene: 6. CDR3 length: 16 residues. DNA of the CDR3: TGTGCCAGCAGCGTCCTGACAGGGGGAGGCTACAATGAGCAGTTCTTC. It translates to CASSVLTGGGYNEQFF.

The V and J genes are TRBV6-5 and TRBJ1-3; perhaps TRBD1 as D (5 bases). The CDR3 consists of 14 residues. CDR1 MNHEY and CDR2 SVGAGI come from the germline V gene. Trimming took 6 bases from V and 0 from J, leaving 9 bases between them. CDR3 residues: CASRTDSSGNTIYF. Written as DNA, the CDR3 is TGTGCCAGCAGAACCGACAGCTCTGGAAACACCATATATTTT.

The chain has TRBV29-1 and TRBJ1-1, with D possibly TRBD1 on 5 matching bases. With 5 bases removed from V and 1 base from J, the gap between germline ends came to 11 bases. Per germline, CDR1 SQVTM and CDR2 ANQGSEA. The CDR3 has 13 amino acids. The CDR3 bases are TGCAGCGTTTCTGACAGAAAGAACACTGAAGCTTTCTTT. It is translated as CSVSDRKNTEAFF.

As regards this clone: The sample holds other DNA sequences that translate to the same CDR3. The chain is built from TRBV7-2 and TRBJ2-1; 8 bases are a match to TRBD2. The CDR3 covers 16 residues. Germline assignment: CDR1 SGHTA and CDR2 FQGNSA. J gave up 4 bases and V 1 base, and 6 bases lay outside the gene matches. The chain's CDR3 is CASSLVGTSGYNEQFF. The DNA of the CDR3 is TGTGCCAGCAGCTTAGTTGGGACTAGTGGATACAATGAGCAGTTCTTC.

The CDR3 region is CASSSTTGSVGNTIYF. DNA of the CDR3: TGTGCCAGCAGCTCTACGACAGGGAGTGTTGGAAACACCATATATTTT. This sequence joins TRBV7-6 and TRBJ1-3; 7 positions agree with TRBD1. The CDR3 sequence is 16 residues long. CDR1 is SGHVS and CDR2 is FNYEAQ in the germline V gene. Losses at the gene ends were 4 bases for V and 3 bases for J; bases not matched to a gene: 9.

This clone was observed a few times. The chain employs TRBV7-9 and TRBJ2-7; the D is unclear. Germline V gene lookup returns CDR1 SEHNR and CDR2 FQNEAQ (reference sequence). This CDR3 has 13 residues. The germline V and J ends were trimmed by 3 bases and 0 bases, with 6 bases remaining between them. Here the CDR3 reads CASSFTFSYEQYF. In DNA form, the CDR3 reads TGTGCCAGCAGCTTTACATTCTCCTACGAGCAGTACTTC.

The rearrangement links TRBV6-5 to TRBJ2-7, with TRBD1 matching over 8 bases. V lost 6 bases, J lost 6 bases, and 7 bases stayed unmatched. The CDR3 contains 13 residues. Per germline, CDR1 MNHEY and CDR2 SVGAGI. CDR3 sequence: CASRWTGNGEQYF. DNA of the CDR3: TGTGCCAGCAGGTGGACAGGGAACGGCGAGCAGTACTTC.

This rearrangement joins TRBV6-1 to TRBJ2-1, with D uncertain. V lost 5 bases to trimming and J lost 5 bases, with 10 bases between them. From germline, CDR1 is MNHNS and CDR2 SASEGT. The CDR3 has 13 amino acids. In DNA, the CDR3 is TGTGCCAGCAGTACGACAAAAAACAATGAGCAGTTCTTC. It yields the protein CASSTTKNNEQFF.

This clone was seen a few times. The CDR3 DNA reads TGTGCCAGCAGCTCCCAAGGAGCGGGAGCCCTCCAAGAGACCCAGTACTTC. Residues: CASSSQGAGALQETQYF. The rearrangement links TRBV7-7 to TRBJ2-5; 8 bases agree with TRBD2. The CDR3 covers 17 residues. Germline values: CDR1 SSHAT, CDR2 FNYEAQ (reference sequence). The V and J ends lost 4 bases and 1 base, in that order; junction bases with no gene match: 11.

V and J are TRBV9 and TRBJ2-1, with TRBD2 identical over 9 bases. V was clipped by 0 bases and J by 0 bases; unmatched bases: 7. The CDR3 loop spans 18 amino acids. Germline V gene sequence: CDR1 SGDLS, CDR2 YYNGEE. The CDR3 sequence: CASSVEGAGGSSYNEQFF. For the CDR3, the DNA is TGTGCCAGCAGCGTAGAAGGTGCGGGAGGGAGCTCCTACAATGAGCAGTTCTTC.

The CDR3 DNA reads as TGTGCCAGCAGCTTGGGTTCAGGGACTCTTTGCGGAGCTTTCTTT. Translation gives CASSLGSGTLCGAFF. The chain recombines TRBV5-4 with TRBJ1-1; tentative D call: TRBD1 (5 bases). The CDR3 loop spans 15 amino acids. CDR1 is SGHNT and CDR2 is YYREEE in the germline V gene (reference sequence). Trimming left V 0 bases short and J 10 bases short, with 19 bases between.

In its sample, this clone was seen a few times. V and J are TRBV27 and TRBJ1-2; a possible D gene is TRBD1 (6 bases). The CDR3 spans 13 residues. Germline CDR1 is MNHEY and CDR2 is SMNVEV (reference sequence). The germline V and J ends were trimmed by 5 bases and 4 bases, with 11 bases remaining between them. CDR3 DNA sequence: TGTGCCAGCAGTATCGACAGGACCTATGGCTACACCTTC. Translated: CASSIDRTYGYTF.

CDR3 nucleotide sequence: TGCAGCGTTGAATTCGGCGGGGGGGAGCAGTACTTC. It encodes CSVEFGGGEQYF. V usage is TRBV29-1 and J usage is TRBJ2-5; TRBD2 matches at 9 bases. Germline CDR1 is SQVTM and CDR2 is ANQGSEA. V shed 2 bases and J 11 bases; nucleotides not matched to a gene: 6. The CDR3 runs 12 residues.

Concerning this clone: The same CDR3 also results from other DNA sequences found in this sample. The rearrangement uses TRBV30 and TRBJ1-3; D is unresolved. Trimming stripped 5 bases from V and 0 bases from J, with 8 bases between. Germline CDR1 reads GTSNPN; CDR2 reads SVGIG (reference sequence). This CDR3 is built from 13 residues. CDR3 loop: CAWDGSSGNTIYF. The CDR3, as DNA: TGTGCCTGGGACGGGAGCTCTGGAAACACCATATATTTT.

The chain combines TRBV7-2 with TRBJ1-5; 7 positions match TRBD1. V lost 5 bases, J lost 2 bases, and 3 bases stayed unmatched. This CDR3 contains 14 residues. Germline V gene lookup returns CDR1 SGHTA and CDR2 FQGNSA. The DNA for the CDR3 is TGTGCCAGCAGCCAGGGGGTAGGCAATCAGCCCCAGCATTTT. Residues: CASSQGVGNQPQHF.

V and J are TRBV5-6 and TRBJ2-5, with a weak D call TRBD1 (6 bases). The CDR3 runs to 16 residues. Germline CDR1 and CDR2: SGHDT and YYEEEE. V lost 0 bases, J lost 5 bases, and 17 bases lay in between. CDR3 residues: CASSLVQGKRSETQYF. CDR3 nucleotide sequence: TGTGCCAGCAGCTTGGTACAGGGAAAGAGGTCGGAGACCCAGTACTTC.

This chain links TRBV10-3 with TRBJ2-7, with D maybe TRBD1 (6 bases). From germline, CDR1 is ENHRY and CDR2 SYGVKD. V dropped 0 bases and J dropped 6 bases, with 6 bases sitting between them. The CDR3 spans 12 residues. The CDR3 spells CAISESRGEQYF. CDR3 DNA: TGTGCCATCAGTGAGTCCAGGGGCGAGCAGTACTTC.

This clone occurred a few times. The chain has TRBV19 and TRBJ2-2; weak D call: TRBD2 (5 bases). The CDR3 spans 13 residues. CDR1 is LNHDA, CDR2 SQIVND, per germline (reference sequence). The V and J ends lost 10 bases and 6 bases respectively, with 15 bases between them. DNA of the CDR3: TGTGCCACTAGCATAGGGAGCCCCGGGGAGCTGTTTTTT. This translates into CATSIGSPGELFF.

The rearrangement uses TRBV9 and TRBJ2-3, with D possibly being TRBD1 (5 bases). The CDR3 runs to 13 residues. The germline gives CDR1 SGDLS, CDR2 YYNGEE. The V end lost 7 bases, the J end lost 0 bases, and 9 bases lay between the germline ends. The CDR3 is CASAGMSTDTQYF. The DNA of the CDR3 is TGTGCCAGCGCAGGGATGAGCACAGATACGCAGTATTTT.